The source of this T cell receptor beta chain is a study of control samples from healthy donors and cancer patients. Some clones are missing from TCRdb's copy, which holds only in-frame ones; the method was immunoSEQ multiplex PCR. The sample includes about 160,000 clones, roughly 90% of them seen just once. Germline V lookup: CDR1 LNHNV, CDR2 YYDKDF (reference sequence). This CDR3 spans 17 amino acids. V shed 2 bases and J 2 bases; nucleotides not matched to a gene: 7. The rearrangement joins TRBV15 to TRBJ2-3; 10 nucleotides line up with TRBD2. This receptor was obtained from a man aged 25-40 years in good health. The sequenced material came from blood. CDR3 amino acids: CATSRRPSGSITDTQYF. The DNA of the CDR3 is TGTGCCACCAGCAGACGACCTAGCGGGAGTATCACAGATACGCAGTATTTT.